This T cell receptor beta chain was documented in a study of blood T cell repertoires in COVID-19. V trimming: 4 bases; J trimming: 8 bases; junction bases outside the gene matches: 10. Germline V gene sequence: CDR1 SGHRS, CDR2 YFSETQ. The CDR3 runs 16 residues. Sequenced by immunoSEQ multiplex PCR; TCRdb stores in-frame clones only, minus some. The sample records about 400,000 clones, roughly 86% being singletons. The receptor comes from a woman in her 30s who had recovered from COVID-19. This rearrangement joins TRBV5-1 to TRBJ1-6, with 9 bases aligning to TRBD1. Sequencing input: PBMCs or T cells enriched from blood (not recorded which). The CDR3 spells CASSPNLGTGHSPLHF. Here the CDR3 DNA reads TGCGCCAGCAGCCCAAACCTGGGGACAGGGCATTCACCCCTCCACTTT.